Listed below are T cell receptor beta chains from one sample, sequenced in a study. Repertoires were generated with immunoSEQ multiplex PCR, while TCRdb's copy carries only in-frame clones and drops some. This repertoire shows tens of thousands of clones, over 85% found once; its top ten account for around 11%. Sequenced input: PBMCs. The receptors were sampled from a man between 40 and 49 years old with rheumatoid arthritis. CDR3s leave out the opening cysteine and the closing phenylalanine or tryptophan.

ASSASDEEETQY TRBJ2-5 TRBV27
ASSSLTGLGYT TRBJ1-2 TRBV12-3/TRBV12-4
ASSRDSIDGYT TRBJ1-2 TRBV19
ASSFYRGGAPGEQY TRBJ2-7 TRBV27
ASSHAGATNEKLF TRBJ1-4 TRBV4-3
ASLFTGNTEAF TRBJ1-1 TRBV6-6
ASSSNSRGRVYNEQF TRBJ2-1 TRBV9
ATSREPAGAYNEQF TRBJ2-1 TRBV15
ASTRTDLSTTEAF TRBJ1-1 TRBV19
ASSEGRGIYGYT TRBJ1-2 TRBV2
ASSQGLRAQNTIY TRBJ1-3 TRBV4-3
SASRERGGYQPQH TRBJ1-5 TRBV20-1
ASSVRDSKNIQY TRBJ2-4 TRBV3-1/TRBV3-2
ASSVGPSPGTNEKLF TRBJ1-4 TRBV9
ASRQGAGTEAF TRBJ1-1 TRBV6-6
ASCWDPSDEQY TRBJ2-7 TRBV2
ASSPLGDTQY TRBJ2-3 TRBV7-2
ATGGRRVEPQH TRBJ1-5 TRBV15
ASSVEGTPVANYGYT TRBJ1-2 TRBV9
ASTGQGLTYTIY TRBJ1-3 TRBV2
ASSLDRGNEQF TRBJ2-1 TRBV7-3
ASSLSGSGSGEQF TRBJ2-1 TRBV11-3
ASSHLDRYEQY TRBJ2-7 TRBV23-1
ASSRSGANVLT TRBJ2-6 TRBV13
ASSQNRGTYEQY TRBJ2-7 TRBV3-1/TRBV3-2
ASSGRTGSSYEQY TRBJ2-7 TRBV10-1
ASSPGHTNTEAF TRBJ1-1 TRBV7-3
ASSRTSGKGNEQF TRBJ2-1 TRBV5-4
ASSSNSYEQY TRBJ2-7 TRBV7-8
ASSPLAGAYTDTQY TRBJ2-3 TRBV7-3
ASSLVNEQF TRBJ2-1 TRBV3-1/TRBV3-2
ASSSTGPNQPQH TRBJ1-5 TRBV7-2
AISESNNQPQH TRBJ1-5 TRBV10-3
ASSARGQSYEQY TRBJ2-7 TRBV11-2
ASSLPDREGYT TRBJ1-2 TRBV6-5
ASSEYGNMNTEAF TRBJ1-1 TRBV2
ASSLVGGPYEQY TRBJ2-7 TRBV11-2
SSGGVSNYGYT TRBJ1-2 TRBV29-1
ASSPRTGDNERF TRBJ2-1 TRBV6-5
ASSFKTNTPSYEQY TRBJ2-7 TRBV6-5
ASSLVDRQNSPLH TRBJ1-6 TRBV27
ASSADSSSYNEQF TRBJ2-1 TRBV21-1
AWSAGGKGYEQY TRBJ2-7 TRBV30
ASSSQGSKEKLF TRBJ1-4 TRBV6-2/TRBV6-3
ASSRSNRDRVDEQY TRBJ2-7 TRBV21-1
ASRDRGSQETQY TRBJ2-5 TRBV27
ASSAYGRFYGYT TRBJ1-2 TRBV7-9
ASSQYLGAEAF TRBJ1-1 TRBV4-2
ASSRTVRNTEAF TRBJ1-1 TRBV6-5
ASSHRLAGNTGELF TRBJ2-2 TRBV4-1
ATSASGLAANTGELF TRBJ2-2 TRBV24-1
ASSVETGRGGYT TRBJ1-2 TRBV2